The sequence of this T cell receptor beta chain was determined in a study of siplizumab effects on memory and regulatory T cells. The V and J ends lost 6 bases and 1 base respectively, with 10 bases between them. This CDR3 comprises 13 residues. Looked up from germline, CDR1 is SGHRS and CDR2 is YFSETQ. The protocol was immunoSEQ multiplex PCR, while the TCRdb copy is restricted to in-frame clones and leaves out a portion. The sample records some 56,000 clones, around 97% being singletons. The chain couples TRBV5-1 to TRBJ1-1, with D possibly being TRBD1 (5 bases). The sequence derives from a human donor in good health. The sequenced sample was naive CD8+ T cells sorted from blood. CDR3 in amino acids: CASTPDRNTEAFF. The DNA for the CDR3 is TGCGCCAGCACTCCCGACAGGAACACTGAAGCTTTCTTT.